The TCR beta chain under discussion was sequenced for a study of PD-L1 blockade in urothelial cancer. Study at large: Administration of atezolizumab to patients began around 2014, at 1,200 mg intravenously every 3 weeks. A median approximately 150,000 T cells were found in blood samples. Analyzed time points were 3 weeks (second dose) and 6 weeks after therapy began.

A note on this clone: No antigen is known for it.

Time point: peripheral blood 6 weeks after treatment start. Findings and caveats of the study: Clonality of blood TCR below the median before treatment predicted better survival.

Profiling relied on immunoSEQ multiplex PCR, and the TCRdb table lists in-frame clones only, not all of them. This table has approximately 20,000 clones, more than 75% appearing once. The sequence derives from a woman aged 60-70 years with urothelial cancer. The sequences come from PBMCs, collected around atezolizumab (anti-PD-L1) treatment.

CDR3 sequence: CASSFDSRSNQPQHF. CDR3 DNA sequence: TGTGCCAGCAGTTTCGACAGCCGGAGCAATCAGCCCCAGCATTTT. The chain couples TRBV28 to TRBJ1-5, with D perhaps TRBD1 (5 bases). Germline CDR1 reads MDHEN; CDR2 reads SYDVKM. The CDR3 sequence is 15 residues long. V lost 3 bases to trimming and J lost 1 base, with 10 bases between them.